Listed below are T cell receptor beta chains from one sample, sequenced in a study of blood T cell repertoires in COVID-19. The table came from immunoSEQ multiplex PCR; TCRdb's copy has only in-frame clones and leaves some out. There are under 250,000 clones in the sample; about 80% occur only once, and approximately 2.9% lies in the top ten. Material: peripheral blood. These TCRs come from a woman in her thirties who had recovered from COVID-19. Each CDR3 is given with its conserved first and last residue. D genes are given only for firm matches. Size values are once, few and many counts, or a class for expanded clones, and some rows have none.

J	length	size	V	D	DNA	CDR3
TRBJ2-7	14	-	TRBV4-1	-	TGCGCCAGCAGCCCTGATCGGGAGTTGTACGAGCAGTACTTC	CASSPDRELYEQYF
TRBJ2-3	14	-	TRBV5-1	-	TGCGCCAGCAGTGAGGCCACCCCCACAGATACGCAGTATTTT	CASSEATPTDTQYF
TRBJ2-2	13	once	TRBV29-1	-	TGCAGCGTTGACAGGGGGGTCACCGGGGAGCTGTTTTTT	CSVDRGVTGELFF
TRBJ1-5	13	-	TRBV29-1	-	TGCAGCATCGGACGGGGTAGCAATCAGCCCCAGCATTTT	CSIGRGSNQPQHF
TRBJ1-2	14	-	TRBV28	-	TGTGCCAGCAGTTCCTTACCTGACTTGGAGGGCTACACCTTC	CASSSLPDLEGYTF
TRBJ2-7	13	once	TRBV27	-	TGTGCCAGCAGTTTAGGGCAGACCTACGAGCAGTACTTC	CASSLGQTYEQYF
TRBJ2-1	13	once	TRBV7-3	-	TGTGCCAGCAGCTCGCCATTGAGGCCGGAGCAGTTCTTC	CASSSPLRPEQFF
TRBJ2-7	14	-	TRBV28	-	TGTGCCAGCAGTCTCGACTTGAGCTCCTACGAGCAGTACTTC	CASSLDLSSYEQYF
TRBJ2-6	14	-	TRBV27	-	TGTGCCAGCAGTGGATGGGACAATAGCAACGTCCTGACTTTC	CASSGWDNSNVLTF
TRBJ2-2	16	-	TRBV5-1	-	TGCGCCAGCAGCTTTAGTCTCAGGGGCAGCGCCGGGGAGCTGTTTTTT	CASSFSLRGSAGELFF
TRBJ2-7	13	-	TRBV19	-	TGTGCCAGTAGTATGCAGGGCTCGAACGAGCAGTACTTC	CASSMQGSNEQYF
TRBJ1-4	16	-	TRBV3-1/TRBV3-2	TRBD1	TGTGCCAGCAGCCTCGGAGACAGGGGAGTTACTGAAAAACTGTTTTTT	CASSLGDRGVTEKLFF
TRBJ2-3	14	-	TRBV24-1	-	TGTGCCACCAGTGATTTGGGGGTCCGGGGTACGCAGTATTTT	CATSDLGVRGTQYF
TRBJ2-5	15	-	TRBV6-5	-	TGTGCCAGCAGTAGAGTACGCGGACAGTCCGGGGCCCAGTACTTC	CASSRVRGQSGAQYF
TRBJ1-2	15	-	TRBV7-9	-	TGTGCCAGCAGTTCCGGACATTTTGCTAACTATGGCTACACCTTC	CASSSGHFANYGYTF
TRBJ1-3	16	-	TRBV3-1/TRBV3-2	-	TGTGCCAGCAGCCAGTCCGACATGTTCTCTGGAAACACCATATATTTT	CASSQSDMFSGNTIYF
TRBJ2-3	15	-	TRBV28	-	TGTGCCAGCGGATTCCCGGGAACCGCCACAGATACGCAGTATTTT	CASGFPGTATDTQYF
TRBJ2-5	14	-	TRBV18	-	TGTGCCAGCTCACCTCAGGGTACCCAAGAGACCCAGTACTTC	CASSPQGTQETQYF
TRBJ2-7	15	-	TRBV9	TRBD2	TGTGCCAGCACCCGGGCTAGCGGGAGTGAGTACGAGCAGTACTTC	CASTRASGSEYEQYF
TRBJ1-5	14	-	TRBV19	TRBD1	TGTGCCAGTAGTACGACAGGGGGGAATCAGCCCCAGCATTTT	CASSTTGGNQPQHF
TRBJ1-1	16	-	TRBV5-6	TRBD1	TGTGCCAGCAGCTACCGGACAGGGGCACCTCAGTCTGAAGCTTTCTTT	CASSYRTGAPQSEAFF
TRBJ1-3	17	-	TRBV18	-	TGTGCCAGCTCACCAACAACTGAACAGGGAAGTGGAAACACCATATATTTT	CASSPTTEQGSGNTIYF
TRBJ1-1	13	-	TRBV12-3/TRBV12-4	-	TGTGCCAGCAGTTTATGGGCGAACACTGAAGCTTTCTTT	CASSLWANTEAFF
TRBJ2-7	15	-	TRBV19	-	TGTGCCAGTAGTCTCCGCCCGGCCCTAGCAACCGAGCAGTACTTC	CASSLRPALATEQYF